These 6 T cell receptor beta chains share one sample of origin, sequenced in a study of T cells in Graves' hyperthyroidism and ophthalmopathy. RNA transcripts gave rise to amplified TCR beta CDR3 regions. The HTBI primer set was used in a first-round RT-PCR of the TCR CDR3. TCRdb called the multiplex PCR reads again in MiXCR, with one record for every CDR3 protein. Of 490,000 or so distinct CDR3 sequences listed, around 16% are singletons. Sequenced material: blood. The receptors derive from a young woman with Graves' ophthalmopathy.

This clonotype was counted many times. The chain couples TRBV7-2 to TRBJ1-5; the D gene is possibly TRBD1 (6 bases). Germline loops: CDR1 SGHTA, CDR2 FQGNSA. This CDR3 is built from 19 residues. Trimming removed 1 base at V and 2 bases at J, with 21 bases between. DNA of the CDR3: TGTGCCAGCAGCTTAGTATGGGGCGGAGGGGGTAGTGGCAATCAGCCCCAGCATTTT. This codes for CASSLVWGGGGSGNQPQHF.

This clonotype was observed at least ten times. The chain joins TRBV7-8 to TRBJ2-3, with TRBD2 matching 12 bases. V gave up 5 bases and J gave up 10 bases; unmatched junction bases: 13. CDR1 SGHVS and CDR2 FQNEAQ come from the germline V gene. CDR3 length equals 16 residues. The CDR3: CASSLRASGGEIAQYF. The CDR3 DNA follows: TGTGCCAGCAGCCTAAGGGCTAGCGGGGGGGAAATTGCGCAGTATTTT.

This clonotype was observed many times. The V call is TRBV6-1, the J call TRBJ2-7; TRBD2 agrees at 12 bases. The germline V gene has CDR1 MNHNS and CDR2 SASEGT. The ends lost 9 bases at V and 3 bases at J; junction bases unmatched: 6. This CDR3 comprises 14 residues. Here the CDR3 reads CARAKLAGGYEQYF. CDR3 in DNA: TGTGCCAGGGCGAAACTAGCGGGAGGCTACGAGCAGTACTTC.

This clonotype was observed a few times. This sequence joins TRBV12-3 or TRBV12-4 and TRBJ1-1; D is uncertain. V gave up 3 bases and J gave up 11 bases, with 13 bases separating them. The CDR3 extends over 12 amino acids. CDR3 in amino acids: CASSLGPSGAFF. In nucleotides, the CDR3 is TGTGCCAGCAGTTTGGGCCCTTCGGGGGCTTTCTTT.

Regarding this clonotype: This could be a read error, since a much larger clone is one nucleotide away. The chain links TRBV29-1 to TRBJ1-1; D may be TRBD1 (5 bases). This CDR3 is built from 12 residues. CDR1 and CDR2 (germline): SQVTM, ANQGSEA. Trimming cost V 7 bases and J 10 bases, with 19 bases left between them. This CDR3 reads CSGGEGRLGAFF. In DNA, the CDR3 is TGCAGCGGGGGGGAAGGTAGACTTGGAGCTTTCTTT.

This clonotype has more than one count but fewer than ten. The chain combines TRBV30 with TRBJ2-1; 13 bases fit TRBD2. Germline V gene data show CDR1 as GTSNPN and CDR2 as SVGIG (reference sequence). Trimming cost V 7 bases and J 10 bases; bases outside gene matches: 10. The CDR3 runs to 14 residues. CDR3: CAFGTSGISGEQFF. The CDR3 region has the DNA TGTGCCTTTGGGACTAGCGGGATCTCTGGGGAGCAGTTCTTC.